Listed here is a single T cell receptor (beta chain). This receptor's antigen is unknown. The sample holds no much larger clone one base away, and base qualities are not on file. The sample's time point, from its label and the paper: cells obtained before transplantation from donor or recipient. CD3+CD4+ and CD3+CD8+ populations were FACS-sorted from unstimulated pre-transplant donor and recipient cells taken from spleen or lymph nodes. The sample originates from a study of graft-versus-host responses after intestinal transplantation (dated by TCRdb to the early 2020s). For context, the study as a whole: Recipients received multivisceral, liver-intestinal, or isolated intestinal transplants. Every recipient was given anti-thymocyte globulin induction, then maintenance tacrolimus and steroids for 2 to 3 years. After intestinal transplantation, graft-versus-host and host-versus-graft alloreactive T cell clones in the graft, circulation and bone marrow were tracked using bulk TCR-beta CDR3 sequencing. Alloreactive clones were identified by sequencing pre-transplant mixed lymphocyte reaction products and comparing these products with unstimulated pre-transplant donor and recipient T cells. The cohort enrolled under 25 intestinal transplant recipients including one retransplant, and a few patients lacking pretransplant specimens were excluded. A peak of at least 4% donor T cells among recipient peripheral blood mononuclear cells was the definition used for donor T cell macrochimerism. Samples from a few later patients were sequenced in-house on an Illumina MiSeq with MiXCR processing rather than by the commercial service. Paper-wide results and their limitations: The conclusions were limited by the relatively low number and heterogeneity of the intestinal transplant patients. High GvH to HvG T cell clonal ratios were observed in the allografts of patients with donor T cell macrochimerism. Early after transplant, peak levels of circulating GvH clones were associated with declines in HvG clones. GvH clones were detected in recipient bone marrow, and some of these GvH clones were observed earlier in ileal mucosa or blood, consistent with an intestinal mucosal origin.

The germline V gene yields MDHEN for CDR1 and SYDVKM for CDR2. V lost 1 base and J lost 4 bases; the stretch between them is 13 bases long. The CDR3 runs 16 residues from the cysteine to the phenylalanine. Just CDR3 DNA is preserved here, 48 bases in frame from base 1. The library was obtained by the immunoSEQ multiplex PCR assay. For most patients, genomic DNA was isolated using the Qiagen DNeasy Blood and Tissue Kit and was shipped frozen to Adaptive Biotechnologies for TCR sequencing. High-throughput TCR-beta CDR3 sequencing of genomic DNA from most patients was performed by Adaptive Biotechnologies. On the authors' methods: Adaptive's ImmunoSEQ software supplied the TCR sequencing data for 15 to 20 patients, while MiXCR and VDJtools were used to process a few other patients. To correct CD4 versus CD8 sorting errors, sequences present in both subsets at a frequency ratio below 5:1 were removed. CDR3 nucleotide sequences shared between donor and recipient were removed because the origin of such sequences could not be assigned. To be classed as alloreactive, a clone needed at least 2-fold expansion over unstimulated cells and a minimum CFSE-low frequency of 0.002% (template counts) or 0.001% (read counts). Clones detected in sequenced pre-transplant spleen, lymph node, or MLR CFSE-low populations of the donor or recipient were defined as mappable. The cumulative frequency of alloreactive clones was calculated as a percentage of all sequences, weighted by copy number. The table comes from immuneACCESS by way of TCRdb, which keeps in-frame sequences with V and J called. Part of the clones is missing from these tables; in studies checked, under half for an unresolved V gene and the rest for unknown reasons. The V and J calls and clone size were taken over from that table, and D and trimming were inferred from the DNA. The sample table contains 95,000 to 150,000 clones; only one count was recorded for 85% to 95% of them. The top ten constitute approximately 0.11% of the sample.

The receptor comes from a human donor who received an intestinal transplant. The chain was built from TRBV28 and TRBJ2-2; TRBD2 is a possible D gene, resting on 6 matching bases. Here the sequenced sample was unstimulated CD4+ T cells sorted from spleen or lymph node cells, taken before intestinal transplant. The nucleotides are TGTGCCAGCAGTTTATTGGGAAACGGGGGCACCGGGGAGCTGTTTTTT. The translation is CASSLLGNGGTGELFF.